A selection of T cell receptor beta chains follows, all from one sample in a study of cytomegalovirus exposure and HLA in healthy donors. Sequenced by immunoSEQ multiplex PCR; TCRdb stores in-frame clones only, minus some. The sample shows about 140,000 clones, and around 0.96% sits with its ten largest clones. Sequenced material: PBMCs. The receptors here all came from a male donor in good health and CMV-seronegative. CDR3s include the opening cysteine and the closing phenylalanine or tryptophan. The order of the fields is CDR3 length, J gene, V gene, D gene, CDR3 DNA, CDR3 protein. The D gene is left open where the match is weak.

13 | TRBJ1-5 | TRBV30 | TRBD1 | TGTGCCTGGCAGGGACAGAACAATCAGCCCCAGCATTTT | CAWQGQNNQPQHF
16 | TRBJ1-1 | TRBV5-1 | TRBD1 | TGCGCCAGCAGCTGGAGACAGGGGTTGGCGTCCACTGAAGCTTTCTTT | CASSWRQGLASTEAFF
11 | TRBJ2-7 | TRBV6-6 | - | TGTGCCAGCAGTACCGGGGACGAGCAGTACTTC | CASSTGDEQYF
16 | TRBJ2-7 | TRBV9 | - | TGTGCCAGCAGCGTCTCGGGGTCATCGGCCCTCTACGAGCAGTACTTC | CASSVSGSSALYEQYF
14 | TRBJ2-7 | TRBV9 | - | TGTGCCAGCAGTTTCACCGGGGACTCCTACGAGCAGTACTTC | CASSFTGDSYEQYF
18 | TRBJ2-7 | TRBV5-4 | - | TGTGCCAGCAGCTTGGGGATCCGGGAATCCGACGGGCTCTTGGAGCAGTACTTC | CASSLGIRESDGLLEQYF
14 | TRBJ1-1 | TRBV6-5 | - | TGTGCCAGCAGTCCGAGCCTGAAGAACACTGAAGCTTTCTTT | CASSPSLKNTEAFF
16 | TRBJ2-1 | TRBV6-5 | - | TGTGCCAGCAGTTACTCAACGGGGGTTTCCTACAATGAGCAGTTCTTC | CASSYSTGVSYNEQFF
15 | TRBJ2-3 | TRBV19 | TRBD2 | TGTGCCAGTAGGTCTAGCGGGGGACACACAGATACGCAGTATTTT | CASRSSGGHTDTQYF
13 | TRBJ1-4 | TRBV30 | - | TGTGCCGGCCGGACGGGAGGGGGTGAAAAACTGTTTTTT | CAGRTGGGEKLFF
13 | TRBJ2-7 | TRBV28 | - | TGTGCCAGCAGTTTGGGGCCAGGAGCCGAGCAGTACTTC | CASSLGPGAEQYF
15 | TRBJ1-1 | TRBV27 | - | TGTGCCACCCACCCCTTAGTCGCGGGAGGGGCTGAAGCTTTCTTT | CATHPLVAGGAEAFF
11 | TRBJ1-1 | TRBV10-2 | - | TGCGCCACTGCGGGGGCTGTTCAAGCTTTCTTT | CATAGAVQAFF
15 | TRBJ2-7 | TRBV5-6 | TRBD2 | TGTGCCAGCAGCATATCCGGGACTATCGCCTACGAGCAGTACTTC | CASSISGTIAYEQYF
19 | TRBJ1-1 | TRBV5-1 | TRBD1 | TGCGCCAGCAGCGGACGACCTATCCGGGACAGGGGATTGAACACTGAAGCTTTCTTT | CASSGRPIRDRGLNTEAFF